The clone carrying this T cell receptor beta chain was detected ten times or more. Regarding time point: after trial treatment. Treatment here: LDRT plus nivolumab, ipilimumab, low-dose cyclophosphamide and aspirin (RACIN trial). Both TCRalpha and TCRbeta chains were reverse transcribed with V-gene-specific primers. The TCRs were subjected to amplification over around 19 PCR cycles employing a constant-region primer in conjunction with a V-primer adapter. In TCRdb, the reads were re-called with MiXCR into one record per CDR3 protein. The sample lists more than 70,000 distinct CDR3 sequences, 20% to 25% occurring once. This sample was taken from a study of low-dose radiotherapy and immunotherapy resistance in tumors. Study-level background: Intravenous administration to patients comprised nivolumab at 240 mg every two weeks and ipilimumab at 1 mg/kg every six weeks.

With 1 base removed from V and 4 bases from J, the gap between germline ends came to 9 bases. The CDR3 contains 14 residues. CDR1 MDHEN and CDR2 SYDVKM come from the germline V gene. The chain recombines TRBV28 with TRBJ2-3; D call uncertain. This TCR derives from a female donor with ovarian cancer. The sample was PBMCs, taken after low-dose radiotherapy plus immunotherapy. The CDR3 reads CASSLSPLPDTQYF. The CDR3 DNA follows: TGTGCCAGCAGTTTATCCCCCCTTCCAGATACGCAGTATTTT.